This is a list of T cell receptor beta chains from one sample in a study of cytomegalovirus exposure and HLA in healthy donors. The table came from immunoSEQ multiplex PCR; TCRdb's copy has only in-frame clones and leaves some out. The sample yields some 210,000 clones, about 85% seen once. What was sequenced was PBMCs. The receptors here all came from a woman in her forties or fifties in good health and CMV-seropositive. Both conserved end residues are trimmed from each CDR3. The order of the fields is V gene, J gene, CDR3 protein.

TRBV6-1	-	ASSAPLIYPGELF
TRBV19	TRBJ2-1	ASSWGNRDEQF
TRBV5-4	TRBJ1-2	ASSFLQGIENT
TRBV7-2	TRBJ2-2	ASSRGNTGELF
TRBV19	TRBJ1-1	ASAGGVAEAF
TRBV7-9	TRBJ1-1	ASSSQQSGVNGNTEAF
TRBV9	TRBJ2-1	ASSAAVGHEQF
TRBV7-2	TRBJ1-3	ASSPQGSGNTIY
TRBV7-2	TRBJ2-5	ASSLTAGGWQETQY
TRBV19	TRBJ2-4	ASSMKRDWNIQY
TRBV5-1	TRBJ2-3	ASSLAQGADTQY
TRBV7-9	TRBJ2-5	ASRPTTGVEETQY
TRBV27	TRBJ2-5	ASSLSGTGVAKETQY
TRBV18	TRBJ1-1	ASSPPGLGRTEAF
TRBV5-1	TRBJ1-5	ASSLEGQGGQPQH
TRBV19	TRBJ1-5	ASSIEQGSMPQH
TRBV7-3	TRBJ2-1	ASSLNSLNEQF
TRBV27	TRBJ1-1	ASSLSYPQGRGETEAF
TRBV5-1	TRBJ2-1	ASSRVGQGFPYEQF
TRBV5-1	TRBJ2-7	ASSLVDSGGYEQY
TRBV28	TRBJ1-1	ASSFRTQGTEAF
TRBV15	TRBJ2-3	ATSRPTGQGQADTQY
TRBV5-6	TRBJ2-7	ASSRGGFKQY
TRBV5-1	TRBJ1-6	ASREDSSYNSPLH
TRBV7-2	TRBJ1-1	ASSTDRTALLAF
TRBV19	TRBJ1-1	ASSMGPRTGDTEAF
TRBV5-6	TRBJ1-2	ASSPLLKTGNYGYT
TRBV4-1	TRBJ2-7	ASSQGPGTSGGYEQY
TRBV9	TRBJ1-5	ASTLNQPQH
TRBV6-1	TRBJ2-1	ASTARWGGSNEQF
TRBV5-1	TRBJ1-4	ASSFGQAREKLF
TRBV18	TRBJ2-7	ASSPGGTYEQY
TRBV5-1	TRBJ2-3	ASSSLAGVLDTQY
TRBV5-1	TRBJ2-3	ASSFGGSSTDTQY
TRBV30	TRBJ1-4	AWSSLGGWSEKLF
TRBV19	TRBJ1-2	ASSIGPGPNYGYT
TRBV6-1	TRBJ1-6	ASRASSYNSPLH
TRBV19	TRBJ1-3	ASSSRQGPSGNTIY
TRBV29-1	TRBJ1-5	SVKTGVNQPQH
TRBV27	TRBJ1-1	ASSSYRGLLNTEAF
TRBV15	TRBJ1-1	ATSRPPGAEAF
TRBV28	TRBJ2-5	ASSLGTGGRVGEQY
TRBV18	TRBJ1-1	ASSPRTGGTEAF
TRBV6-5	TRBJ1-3	ASKPSLSGNTIY
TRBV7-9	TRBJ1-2	ASSSPRAPKFDYT
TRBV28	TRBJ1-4	ASSSQGEKLF
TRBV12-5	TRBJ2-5	ASGQSGVRETQY
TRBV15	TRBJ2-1	ATSRGTSGSSYNEQF
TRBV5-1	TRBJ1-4	ASSLSVITTNEKLF
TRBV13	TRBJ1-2	ASSRRGTGTNYGYT
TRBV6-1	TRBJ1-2	ASSEQGTWGYT
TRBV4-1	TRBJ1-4	ASSQDTGGGIDEKLF
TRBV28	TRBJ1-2	ASLAGGNYGYT
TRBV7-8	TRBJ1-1	ASSLEVAMSYTEAF
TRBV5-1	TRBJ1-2	ASSLNGISDYGYT
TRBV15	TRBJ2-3	ATSRSQALDTQY
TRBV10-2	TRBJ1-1	ASSESWAWNTEAF
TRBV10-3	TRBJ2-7	AISDSNYEQY
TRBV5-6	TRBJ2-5	ASSSQRAGTQY
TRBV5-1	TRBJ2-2	ASSLSPSNTGELF